The T cell receptor (beta chain) described here comes from a study of blood T cells in healthy people across ages. This clonotype was observed a handful of times. Germline V CDR1 and CDR2: MNHEY, SVGAGI. The CDR3 loop spans 12 amino acids. V was trimmed by 6 bases and J by 6 bases, leaving 11 bases between them. With a J-beta primer mix and a sample-barcoded 5' primer, a second PCR ran about 6 to 11 cycles. CDR3-containing paired-end reads numbered at least 3 million in each sample. From the 5' RACE reads, TCRdb called clonotypes with MiXCR, one entry per CDR3 protein. Among hundreds of thousands of distinct CDR3 sequences listed, roughly 43% were seen once.

This chain links TRBV6-5 with TRBJ1-1; no firm D call. Sequences were obtained from blood. The TCR comes from a woman aged 55-70 years in good health. The CDR3 nucleotides read TGTGCCAGCAGCAGCCGGGAAGCTGAAGCTTTCTTT. This encodes CASSSREAEAFF.